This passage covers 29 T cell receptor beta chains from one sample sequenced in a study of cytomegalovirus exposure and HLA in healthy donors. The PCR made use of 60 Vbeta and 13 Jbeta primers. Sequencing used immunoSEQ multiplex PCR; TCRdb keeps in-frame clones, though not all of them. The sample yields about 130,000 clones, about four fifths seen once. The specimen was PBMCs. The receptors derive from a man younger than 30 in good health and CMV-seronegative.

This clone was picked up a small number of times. The CDR3 loop is CAISEPLEYQETQYF. CDR3 nucleotides: TGTGCCATCAGTGAGCCTCTCGAGTACCAAGAGACCCAGTACTTC. The chain uses TRBV10-3 and TRBJ2-5; D unresolved. V lost 2 bases to trimming and J lost 0 bases, with 10 bases between them. The CDR3 covers 15 residues. Germline lookup yields CDR1 ENHRY and CDR2 SYGVKD.

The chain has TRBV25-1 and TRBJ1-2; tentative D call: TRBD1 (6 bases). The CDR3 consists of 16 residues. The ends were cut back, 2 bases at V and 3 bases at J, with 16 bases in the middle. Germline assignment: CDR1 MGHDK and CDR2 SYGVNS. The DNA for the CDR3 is TGTGCCAGCAGTGAACCATGGGGCAGGGGTGACTATGGCTACACCTTC. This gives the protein CASSEPWGRGDYGYTF.

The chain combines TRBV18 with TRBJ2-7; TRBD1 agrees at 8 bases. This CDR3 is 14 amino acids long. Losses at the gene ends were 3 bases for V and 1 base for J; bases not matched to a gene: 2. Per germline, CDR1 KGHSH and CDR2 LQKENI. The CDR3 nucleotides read TGTGCCAGCTCACCCAGACAGGGGTCCTACGAGCAGTACTTC. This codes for CASSPRQGSYEQYF.

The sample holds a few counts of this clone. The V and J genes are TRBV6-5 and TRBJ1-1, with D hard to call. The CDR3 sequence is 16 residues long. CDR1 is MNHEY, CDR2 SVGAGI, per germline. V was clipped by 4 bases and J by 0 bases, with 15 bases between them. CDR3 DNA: TGTGCCAGCAGTTCCCCACGCGGAGGCATGAACACTGAAGCTTTCTTT. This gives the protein CASSSPRGGMNTEAFF.

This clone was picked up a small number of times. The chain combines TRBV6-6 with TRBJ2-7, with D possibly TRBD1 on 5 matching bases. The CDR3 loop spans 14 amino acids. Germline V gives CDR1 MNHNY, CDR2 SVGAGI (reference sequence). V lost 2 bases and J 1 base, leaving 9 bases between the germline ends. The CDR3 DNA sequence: TGTGCCAGCAGTTACCAGGGCAAATCCTACGAGCAGTACGTC. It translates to CASSYQGKSYEQYV.

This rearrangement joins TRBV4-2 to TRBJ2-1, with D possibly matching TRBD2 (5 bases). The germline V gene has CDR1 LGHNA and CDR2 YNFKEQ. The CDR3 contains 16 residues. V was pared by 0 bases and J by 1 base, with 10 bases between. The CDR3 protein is CASSQEGSGSYNEQFF. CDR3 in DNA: TGTGCCAGCAGCCAAGAAGGGTCGGGATCCTACAATGAGCAGTTCTTC.

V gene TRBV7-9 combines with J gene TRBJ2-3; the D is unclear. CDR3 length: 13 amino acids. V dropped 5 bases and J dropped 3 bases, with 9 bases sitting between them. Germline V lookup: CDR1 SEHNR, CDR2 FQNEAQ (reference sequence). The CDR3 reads CASSVTYTDTQYF. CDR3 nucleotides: TGTGCCAGCAGCGTTACCTATACAGATACGCAGTATTTT.

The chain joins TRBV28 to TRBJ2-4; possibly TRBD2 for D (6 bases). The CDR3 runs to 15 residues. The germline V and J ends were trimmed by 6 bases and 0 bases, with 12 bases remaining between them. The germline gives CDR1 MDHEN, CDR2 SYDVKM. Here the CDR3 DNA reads TGTGCCAGCAGCACTCTAGCGCTAGCCAAAAACATTCAGTACTTC. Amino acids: CASSTLALAKNIQYF.

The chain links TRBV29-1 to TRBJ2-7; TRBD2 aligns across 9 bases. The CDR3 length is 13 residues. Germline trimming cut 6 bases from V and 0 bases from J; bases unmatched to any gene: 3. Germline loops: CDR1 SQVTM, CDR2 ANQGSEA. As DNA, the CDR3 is TGCAGCGTAGATAGCGGGGGCTCCTACGAGCAGTACTTC. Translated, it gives CSVDSGGSYEQYF.

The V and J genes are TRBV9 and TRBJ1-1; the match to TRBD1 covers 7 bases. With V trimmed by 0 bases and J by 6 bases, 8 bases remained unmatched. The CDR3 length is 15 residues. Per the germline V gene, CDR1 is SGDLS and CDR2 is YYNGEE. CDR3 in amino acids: CASSVVSGGVSEAFF. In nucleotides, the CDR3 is TGTGCCAGCAGCGTAGTTTCAGGGGGAGTTTCTGAAGCTTTCTTT.

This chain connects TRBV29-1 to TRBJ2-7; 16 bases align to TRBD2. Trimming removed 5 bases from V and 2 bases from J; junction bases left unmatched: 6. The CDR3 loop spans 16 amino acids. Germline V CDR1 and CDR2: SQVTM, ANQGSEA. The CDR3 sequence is CSVQGTSGRDPYEQYF. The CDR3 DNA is TGCAGCGTTCAAGGGACTAGCGGGAGGGACCCCTACGAGCAGTACTTC.

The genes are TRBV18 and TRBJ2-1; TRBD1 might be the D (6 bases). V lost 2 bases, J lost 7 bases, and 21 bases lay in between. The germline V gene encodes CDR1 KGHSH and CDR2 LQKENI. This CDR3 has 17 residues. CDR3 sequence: CASSPVGGQGILNEQFF. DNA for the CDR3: TGTGCCAGCTCACCAGTTGGAGGCCAGGGGATTTTGAATGAGCAGTTCTTC.

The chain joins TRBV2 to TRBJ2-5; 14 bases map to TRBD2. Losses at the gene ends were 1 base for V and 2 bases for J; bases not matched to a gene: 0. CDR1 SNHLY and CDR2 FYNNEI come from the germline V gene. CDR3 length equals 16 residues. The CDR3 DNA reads TGTGCCAGCAGTGAAGGACTAGCGGGAGGGCAAGAGACCCAGTACTTC. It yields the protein CASSEGLAGGQETQYF.

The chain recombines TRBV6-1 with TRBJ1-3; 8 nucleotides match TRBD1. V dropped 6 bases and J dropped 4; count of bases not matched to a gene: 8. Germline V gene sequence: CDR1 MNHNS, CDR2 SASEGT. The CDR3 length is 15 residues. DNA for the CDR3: TGTGCCAGCAGAGCTACACAGGGGGGCGGAAACACCATATATTTT. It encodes CASRATQGGGNTIYF.

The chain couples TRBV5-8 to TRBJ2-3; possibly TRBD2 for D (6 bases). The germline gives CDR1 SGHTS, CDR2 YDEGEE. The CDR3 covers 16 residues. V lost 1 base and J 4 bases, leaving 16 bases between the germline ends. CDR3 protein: CASSLRREAGPDTQYF. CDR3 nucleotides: TGTGCCAGCAGCTTGAGGCGAGAAGCGGGCCCAGATACGCAGTATTTT.

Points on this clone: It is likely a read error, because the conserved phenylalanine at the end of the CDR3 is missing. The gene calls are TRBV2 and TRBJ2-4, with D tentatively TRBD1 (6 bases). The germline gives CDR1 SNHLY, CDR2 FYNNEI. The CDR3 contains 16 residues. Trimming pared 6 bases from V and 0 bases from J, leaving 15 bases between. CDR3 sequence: CASSQDSRIAKNIQYV. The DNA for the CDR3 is TGTGCCAGCAGCCAGGACAGTCGAATAGCCAAAAACATTCAGTACGTC.

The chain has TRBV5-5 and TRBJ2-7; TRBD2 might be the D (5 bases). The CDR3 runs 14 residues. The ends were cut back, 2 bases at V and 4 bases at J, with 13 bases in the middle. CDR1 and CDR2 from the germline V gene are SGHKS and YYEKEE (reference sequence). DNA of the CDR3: TGTGCCAGCAGCTTTGGTCAGGACTTTTACGAGCAGTACTTC. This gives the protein CASSFGQDFYEQYF.

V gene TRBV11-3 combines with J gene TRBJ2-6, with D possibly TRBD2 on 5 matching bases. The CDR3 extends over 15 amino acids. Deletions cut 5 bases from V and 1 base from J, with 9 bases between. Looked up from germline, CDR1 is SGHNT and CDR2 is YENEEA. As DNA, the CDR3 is TGTGCCAGCAGCCCGGGGAATTCTGGGGCCAACGTCCTGACTTTC. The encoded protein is CASSPGNSGANVLTF.

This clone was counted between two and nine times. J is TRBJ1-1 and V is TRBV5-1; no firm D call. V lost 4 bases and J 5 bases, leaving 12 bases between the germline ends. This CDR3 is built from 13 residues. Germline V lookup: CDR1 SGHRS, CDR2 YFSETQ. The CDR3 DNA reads TGCGCCAGCAGCCGACAAGTGACAACTGAAGCTTTCTTT. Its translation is CASSRQVTTEAFF. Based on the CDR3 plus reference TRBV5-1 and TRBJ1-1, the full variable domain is KAGVTQTPRYLIKTRGQQVTLSCSPISGHRSVSWYQQTPGQGLQFLFEYFSETQRNKGNFPGRFSGRQFSNSRSEMNVSTLELGDSALYLCASSRQVTTEAFFGQGTRLTVV.

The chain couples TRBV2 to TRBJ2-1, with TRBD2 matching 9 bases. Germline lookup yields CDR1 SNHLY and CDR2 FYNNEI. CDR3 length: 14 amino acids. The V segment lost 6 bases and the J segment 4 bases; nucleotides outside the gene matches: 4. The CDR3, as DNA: TGTGCCAGCAGCACTAGCGGGTATTACAATGAGCAGTTCTTC. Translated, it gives CASSTSGYYNEQFF.

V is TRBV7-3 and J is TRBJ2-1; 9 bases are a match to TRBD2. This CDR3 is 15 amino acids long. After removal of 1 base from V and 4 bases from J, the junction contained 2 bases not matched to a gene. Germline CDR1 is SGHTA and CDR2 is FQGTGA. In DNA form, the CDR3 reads TGTGCCAGCAGCTTAAGCGGGAGGGGTTACAATGAGCAGTTCTTC. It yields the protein CASSLSGRGYNEQFF.

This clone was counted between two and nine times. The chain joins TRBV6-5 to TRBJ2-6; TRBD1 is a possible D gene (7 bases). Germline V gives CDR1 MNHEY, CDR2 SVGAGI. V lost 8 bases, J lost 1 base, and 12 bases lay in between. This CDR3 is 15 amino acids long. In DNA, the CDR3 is TGTGCCAGCGACAGGGCGGGATCTGGGGCCAACGTCCTGACTTTC. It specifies CASDRAGSGANVLTF.

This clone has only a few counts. CDR3 in DNA: TGCGCCAGCAGCCTTGGACTCGGCACTGGCTACACCTTC. Protein product: CASSLGLGTGYTF. The chain employs TRBV5-1 and TRBJ1-2, with D unclear. Trimming shortened V by 4 bases and J by 7 bases, and 14 bases separated the two germline ends. In germline, CDR1 is SGHRS, CDR2 YFSETQ. CDR3 length: 13 residues.

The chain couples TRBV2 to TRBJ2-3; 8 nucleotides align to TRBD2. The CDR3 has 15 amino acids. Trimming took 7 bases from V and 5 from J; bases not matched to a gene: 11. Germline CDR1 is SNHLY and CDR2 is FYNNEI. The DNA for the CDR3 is TGTGCCAGCATCCAACCGAGGCTAGCGGGAGATACGCAGTATTTT. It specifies CASIQPRLAGDTQYF.

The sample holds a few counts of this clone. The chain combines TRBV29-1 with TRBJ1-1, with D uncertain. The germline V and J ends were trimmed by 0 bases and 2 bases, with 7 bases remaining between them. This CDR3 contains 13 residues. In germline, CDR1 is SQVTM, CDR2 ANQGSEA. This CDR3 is CSVEDTENTEAFF. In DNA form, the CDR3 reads TGCAGCGTTGAAGACACAGAAAACACTGAAGCTTTCTTT.

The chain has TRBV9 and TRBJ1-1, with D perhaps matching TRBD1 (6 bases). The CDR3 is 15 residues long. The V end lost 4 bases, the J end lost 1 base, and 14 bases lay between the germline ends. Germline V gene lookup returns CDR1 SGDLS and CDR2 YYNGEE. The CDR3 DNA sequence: TGTGCCAGCAGCTCAGGACAGTATAGGAACACTGAAGCTTTCTTT. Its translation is CASSSGQYRNTEAFF.

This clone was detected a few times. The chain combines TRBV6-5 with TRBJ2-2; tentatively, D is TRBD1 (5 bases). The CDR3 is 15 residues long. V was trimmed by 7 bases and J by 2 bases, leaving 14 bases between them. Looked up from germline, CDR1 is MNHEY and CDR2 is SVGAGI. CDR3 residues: CASTYRQPNTGELFF. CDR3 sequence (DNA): TGTGCCAGCACCTACAGACAGCCAAACACCGGGGAGCTGTTTTTT.

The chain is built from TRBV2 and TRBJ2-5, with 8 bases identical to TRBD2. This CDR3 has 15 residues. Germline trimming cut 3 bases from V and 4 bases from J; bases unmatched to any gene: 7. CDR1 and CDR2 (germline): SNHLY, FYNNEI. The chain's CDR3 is CASSDRGRSSETQYF. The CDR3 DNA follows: TGTGCCAGCAGTGATCGCGGGAGGTCCTCAGAGACCCAGTACTTC.

The CDR3 nucleotides read TGTGCCAGCAGCCCGGGACTCAGCTCCTACAATGAGCAGTTCTTC. Encoded protein: CASSPGLSSYNEQFF. The chain employs TRBV2 and TRBJ2-1, with TRBD2 as a possible D gene (6 bases). Trimming left V 6 bases short and J 0 bases short, with 12 bases between. This CDR3 region has 15 residues. The germline V gene encodes CDR1 SNHLY and CDR2 FYNNEI.